The next 28 T cell receptor beta chains were all read from a single sample in a study of blood T cell repertoires in COVID-19. TCRdb's copy holds only in-frame clones and misses some; the assay was immunoSEQ multiplex PCR. This sample has roughly 350,000 clones, with about 90% found just once. Sequenced: peripheral blood. The source of these receptors is a woman aged 18-30 years who had recovered from COVID-19.

The rearrangement joins TRBV11-2 to TRBJ1-1; D gene ambiguous. Trimming removed 5 bases at V and 6 bases at J, with 16 bases between. CDR1 is SGHAT, CDR2 FQNNGV, per germline. This CDR3 spans 14 amino acids. The CDR3 loop reads CASSPPGIRAEAFF. In DNA, the CDR3 is TGTGCCAGCAGCCCACCGGGTATTCGTGCTGAAGCTTTCTTT.

This clone was counted once. The chain links TRBV5-1 to TRBJ1-1; no clear D gene. The CDR3 consists of 13 residues. Deletions cut 7 bases from V and 7 bases from J, with 17 bases between. Per the germline V gene, CDR1 is SGHRS and CDR2 is YFSETQ. In nucleotides, the CDR3 is TGCGCCAGCTCAATTAGCCTGGCCAGTGAAGCTTTCTTT. Translated: CASSISLASEAFF.

This clone was detected only once. The chain uses TRBV3-1 (or the pseudogene TRBV3-2) and TRBJ2-1; D is uncertain. CDR1 is LGHDT and CDR2 is YNNKEL in the germline V gene (reference sequence). V shed 4 bases and J shed 7 bases, with 8 bases lying between them. The CDR3 has 12 amino acids. The CDR3 is CASSPLRNEQFF. The DNA of the CDR3 is TGTGCCAGCAGCCCCCTGCGGAATGAGCAGTTCTTC.

The chain couples TRBV5-1 to TRBJ2-2, with D possibly being TRBD1 (5 bases). Trimming left V 0 bases short and J 7 bases short, with 13 bases between. The CDR3 extends over 15 amino acids. Germline loops: CDR1 SGHRS, CDR2 YFSETQ. The CDR3 DNA reads TGCGCCAGCAGCTTGGTCGCAGGGTTAGACGGGGAGCTGTTTTTT. As protein: CASSLVAGLDGELFF.

The CDR3 coding sequence is TGTGCCAGCAGCTTAGTGGGACAGAGCAATCAGCCCCAGCATTTT. Amino acids: CASSLVGQSNQPQHF. The chain employs TRBV7-8 and TRBJ1-5, with 7 bases aligning to TRBD1. With V trimmed by 1 base and J by 1 base, 1 base remained unmatched. Germline CDR1 and CDR2: SGHVS and FQNEAQ. The CDR3 loop spans 15 amino acids.

This chain links TRBV12-3 or TRBV12-4 with TRBJ2-1; weak D call: TRBD2 (6 bases). This CDR3 contains 13 residues. V was trimmed by 10 bases and J by 4 bases, leaving 14 bases between them. The CDR3, as DNA: TGTGCCACCGGAGGGCCTAGGTACAATGAGCAGTTCTTC. This codes for CATGGPRYNEQFF.

The J gene is TRBJ1-6, the V gene TRBV27; D unclear. V dropped 5 bases and J dropped 0 bases, with 14 bases sitting between them. The CDR3 length is 17 residues. Germline assignment: CDR1 MNHEY and CDR2 SMNVEV (reference sequence). CDR3 nucleotide sequence: TGTGCCAGCAGTATCCTCCTTTCGAGCTCCTATAATTCACCCCTCCACTTT. Translation: CASSILLSSSYNSPLHF.

The genes are TRBV9 and TRBJ1-2; D ambiguous. The CDR3 is 13 residues long. V lost 5 bases, J lost 0 bases, and 8 bases lay in between. Germline CDR1 SGDLS, CDR2 YYNGEE. As DNA, the CDR3 is TGTGCCAGCAGTAATCCAGCTAACTATGGCTACACCTTC. Translated, it gives CASSNPANYGYTF.

V is TRBV5-1 and J is TRBJ2-1; 9 nucleotides align to TRBD2. CDR1 is SGHRS, CDR2 YFSETQ, per germline. With 4 bases clipped from V and 7 bases from J, the junction kept 6 bases outside the gene matches. The CDR3 runs to 14 residues. As DNA, the CDR3 is TGCGCCAGCAGCATTAGCGGGAGTTATAATGAGCAGTTCTTC. It translates to CASSISGSYNEQFF.

The chain uses TRBV30 and TRBJ2-1; weak D call: TRBD2 (5 bases). The CDR3 has 13 residues. Per the germline V gene, CDR1 is GTSNPN and CDR2 is SVGIG (reference sequence). Trimming shortened V by 5 bases and J by 0 bases, and 8 bases separated the two germline ends. The CDR3 bases are TGTGCCTGGGAGAGCGGCTCCTACAATGAGCAGTTCTTC. This sequence encodes CAWESGSYNEQFF. Looking up the rest from reference TRBV30 and TRBJ2-1 gives the full variable domain: SQTIHQWPATLVQPVGSPLSLECTVEGTSNPNLYWYRQAAGRGLQLLFYSVGIGQISSEVPQNLSASRPQDRQFILSSKKLLLSDSGFYLCAWESGSYNEQFFGPGTRLTVL.

The chain couples TRBV19 to TRBJ1-2; no reliable D call. V was trimmed by 6 bases and J by 4 bases, leaving 12 bases between them. This CDR3 comprises 13 residues. The germline CDR1 and CDR2 sequences are LNHDA and SQIVND (reference sequence). The CDR3 loop reads CASSAVLPYGYTF. The CDR3 DNA reads as TGTGCCAGTAGCGCAGTTTTGCCCTATGGCTACACCTTC.

The chain links TRBV5-5 to TRBJ2-5; TRBD1 matches 7 bases. Per germline, CDR1 SGHKS and CDR2 YYEKEE (reference sequence). J was trimmed by 9 bases and V by 4 bases; bases with no gene match: 9. This CDR3 spans 13 amino acids. The CDR3 region is CASSADRNRAQYF. The DNA of the CDR3 is TGTGCCAGCAGCGCGGACAGGAATCGGGCCCAGTACTTC.

The chain couples TRBV19 to TRBJ1-1; D might be TRBD1 (5 bases). Germline V gene lookup returns CDR1 LNHDA and CDR2 SQIVND (reference sequence). The CDR3 covers 16 residues. Deletions cut 1 base from V and 8 bases from J, with 20 bases between. The CDR3 DNA follows: TGTGCCAGTAGTATAGTTCCCAGGAAGGGGCTATCCGAAGCTTTCTTT. Encoded protein: CASSIVPRKGLSEAFF.

This rearrangement joins TRBV5-1 to TRBJ2-1, with D hard to call. Trimming shortened V by 1 base and J by 5 bases, and 7 bases separated the two germline ends. CDR3 length: 13 residues. Germline V gene lookup returns CDR1 SGHRS and CDR2 YFSETQ. This CDR3 is CASSLPRNNEQFF. Here the CDR3 DNA reads TGCGCCAGCAGCTTGCCTAGGAACAATGAGCAGTTCTTC.

As to this clone: One end of the junction varies from germline; a read error may be responsible. In the same sample, other DNA sequences code for this CDR3. The chain is built from TRBV11-2 and TRBJ1-2; 8 bases agree with TRBD1. The germline CDR1 and CDR2 sequences are SGHAT and FQNNGV. The CDR3 totals 14 residues. CDR3 DNA sequence: TGTGCCAGCAGCCTAGACAGGGGAAACTATGGCTACACCTTC. Amino acid sequence: CASSLDRGNYGYTF.

This clone was seen once. The V call is TRBV23-1, the J call TRBJ2-7; D ambiguous. TRBV23-1 is identified as an open reading frame with a role that is uncertain. This CDR3 contains 13 residues. Here the CDR3 reads CASSQSLAAPRRV. For the CDR3, the DNA is TGCGCCAGCAGTCAATCGTTGGCGGCGCCTCGCCGCGTC.

The V call is TRBV6-6, the J call TRBJ2-2, with 8 bases fitting TRBD1. The CDR3 totals 15 residues. Germline V CDR1 and CDR2: MNHNY, SVGAGI (reference sequence). With 4 bases clipped from V and 1 base from J, the junction kept 2 bases outside the gene matches. The CDR3 DNA follows: TGTGCCAGCAGTTTGGGGACAGGGAACACCGGGGAGCTGTTTTTT. Protein product: CASSLGTGNTGELFF.

The chain uses TRBV10-3 and TRBJ2-2; no definite D call. This CDR3 is 14 amino acids long. Trimming cost V 8 bases and J 2 bases, with 12 bases left between them. CDR1 ENHRY and CDR2 SYGVKD come from the germline V gene. The CDR3 spells CAIGSQHNTGELFF. Here the CDR3 DNA reads TGTGCCATCGGCTCACAGCACAACACCGGGGAGCTGTTTTTT.

This chain joins TRBV7-8 and TRBJ1-3; D call uncertain. CDR1 SGHVS and CDR2 FQNEAQ come from the germline V gene. CDR3 length equals 15 residues. Trimming stripped 6 bases from V and 2 bases from J, with 14 bases between. The CDR3 loop is CASRVGRVPGNTIYF. Here the CDR3 DNA reads TGTGCCAGCAGAGTAGGTCGGGTACCTGGAAACACCATATATTTT.

The rearrangement uses TRBV28 and TRBJ2-5; TRBD1 matches at 8 bases. The junction had 4 bases not matched to a gene; V was cut back by 1 base and J by 3 bases. The germline gives CDR1 MDHEN, CDR2 SYDVKM. The CDR3 loop spans 15 amino acids. In nucleotides, the CDR3 is TGTGCCAGCAGTTTATACGGGACAGGCGAAGAGACCCAGTACTTC. Its protein product is CASSLYGTGEETQYF.

The gene calls are TRBV2 and TRBJ2-1; TRBD2 aligns across 14 bases. This CDR3 spans 15 amino acids. Trimming removed 8 bases from V and 9 bases from J; junction bases left unmatched: 9. Per germline, CDR1 SNHLY and CDR2 FYNNEI. The CDR3 spells CASEGLAGATGEQFF. The CDR3 DNA is TGTGCCAGCGAGGGACTAGCGGGAGCTACGGGTGAGCAGTTCTTC.

This chain links TRBV14 with TRBJ1-6; D is possibly TRBD1 (6 bases). V was pared by 7 bases and J by 3 bases, with 13 bases between. Per the germline V gene, CDR1 is SGHDN and CDR2 is FVKESK. The CDR3 loop spans 15 amino acids. CDR3 in DNA: TGTGCCAGCACGGACAGCCTCAGCTATAATTCACCCCTCCACTTT. Translation: CASTDSLSYNSPLHF. Full variable domain (remainder filled in from reference TRBV14 and TRBJ1-6): EAGVTQFPSHSVIEKGQTVTLRCDPISGHDNLYWYRRVMGKEIKFLLHFVKESKQDESGMPNNRFLAERTGGTYSTLKVQPAELEDSGVYFCASTDSLSYNSPLHFGNGTRLTVT.

V is TRBV3-1 (or the pseudogene TRBV3-2) and J is TRBJ1-2, with 7 bases identical to TRBD1. This CDR3 is 15 amino acids long. After removal of 1 base from V and 4 bases from J, the junction contained 6 bases not matched to a gene. The V gene's germline CDR1 is LGHDT and CDR2 YNNKEL (reference sequence). The CDR3 DNA reads TGTGCCAGCAGCCAAGGACAGGGTGGACTCTATGGCTACACCTTC. Its translation is CASSQGQGGLYGYTF.

V gene TRBV6-5 combines with J gene TRBJ1-2; weak D call: TRBD1 (5 bases). This CDR3 is built from 13 residues. Between the trimmed V and J ends, which lost 2 bases and 3 bases, there was a span of 7 bases. Germline CDR1 MNHEY, CDR2 SVGAGI. CDR3 protein: CASSYARDYGYTF. The CDR3 DNA reads TGTGCCAGCAGTTACGCCAGGGACTATGGCTACACCTTC.

The chain employs TRBV5-4 and TRBJ1-2, with a tentative D call TRBD1 (5 bases). Germline CDR1 SGHNT, CDR2 YYREEE (reference sequence). The V end was cut by 3 bases, the J end by 4 bases, with 25 bases between. CDR3 length equals 18 residues. Here the CDR3 DNA reads TGTGCCAGCAGCTCCAACAGCTTGGGGCAGTATTTCGGCTATGGCTACACCTTC. Its protein product is CASSSNSLGQYFGYGYTF.

The chain recombines TRBV19 with TRBJ2-7; 7 bases line up with TRBD1. The germline gives CDR1 LNHDA, CDR2 SQIVND (reference sequence). This CDR3 has 13 amino acids. V was clipped by 6 bases and J by 2 bases; unmatched bases: 4. The CDR3 sequence is CASSPGQAYEQYV. CDR3 bases: TGTGCCAGTAGCCCTGGACAGGCCTACGAGCAGTACGTC.

This clone was seen once. CDR3 nucleotide sequence: TGCGCCAGCAGTGAGGACAGAGACACTGAAGCTTTCTTT. This translates into CASSEDRDTEAFF. This chain uses TRBV10-2 with TRBJ1-1, with TRBD1 as a possible D gene (5 bases). V dropped 2 bases and J dropped 3 bases, with 7 bases sitting between them. The CDR3 spans 13 residues. Germline V CDR1 and CDR2: WSHSY, SAAADI.

The gene calls are TRBV11-2 and TRBJ1-2; no definite D call. Germline CDR1 reads SGHAT; CDR2 reads FQNNGV. V lost 1 base to trimming and J lost 2 bases, with 8 bases between them. This CDR3 has 14 amino acids. CDR3 sequence (DNA): TGTGCCAGCAGCTTAGCACCCAGAAACTATGGCTACACCTTC. Protein product: CASSLAPRNYGYTF. Full variable domain (missing parts from reference TRBV11-2 and TRBJ1-2): EAGVAQSPRYKIIEKRQSVAFWCNPISGHATLYWYQQILGQGPKLLIQFQNNGVVDDSQLPKDRFSAERLKGVDSTLKIQPAKLEDSAVYLCASSLAPRNYGYTFGSGTRLTVV.